This T cell receptor (beta chain) was profiled in a study of blood T cell repertoires in COVID-19. Looking at the study overall: T cells, B-cell-depleted T cells, or PBMCs provided the cDNA or gDNA that served as material.

The germline CDR1 and CDR2 sequences are SGHRS and YFSETQ. Deletions cut 5 bases from V and 0 bases from J, with 14 bases between. The CDR3 length is 16 residues. How the authors handled the data: From reference gene primer amplification, estimates of nucleated cell counts were derived. Clones were sequenced by immunoSEQ multiplex PCR, and TCRdb holds only the in-frame ones, with some missing. Clonal size and the V and J genes are those of that table, whereas D and trimming came from the DNA. The table has about 110,000 clones, about 75% seen once. The sample was peripheral blood. The sequence was collected from a woman older than 75 with active or convalescent COVID-19. V and J are TRBV5-1 and TRBJ1-4; D perhaps matches TRBD1 (6 bases). For the CDR3, the DNA is TGCGCCAGCAGTACCGGGACATTTGCAACTAATGAAAAACTGTTTTTT. Protein: CASSTGTFATNEKLFF.